The following is a TCR beta chain sequence with its context. Its antigen is still unknown. Time point here: cycle 4 day 1 (C4D1), after around six weeks of nivolumab. Each of the patients experienced relapse following autologous stem cell transplantation, and their brentuximab vedotin exposure differed. The V gene's germline CDR1 is MNHNS and CDR2 SASEGT. This CDR3 comprises 15 residues. V lost 6 bases to trimming and J lost 3 bases; unmatched junction nucleotides: 4. The assay was immunoSEQ multiplex PCR, and TCRdb's table has in-frame clones only and misses some. Among roughly 100,000 clones listed, approximately 94% were seen once. The record originates from a study of PD-1 blockade in classical Hodgkin lymphoma. Study-level findings and limits: By C4D1, diversity of CD4+ TCRs had risen significantly, whereas that of CD8+ TCRs had not.

The TCR sequence derives from a human donor with classical Hodgkin lymphoma. The material was peripheral blood mononuclear cells (PBMCs), obtained before the fourth cycle of nivolumab. The chain recombines TRBV6-1 with TRBJ2-2; 10 bases are a match to TRBD2. This chain's CDR3 is CASRPGLAYTGELFF. The CDR3 nucleotides are TGTGCCAGCAGACCGGGACTAGCGTACACCGGGGAGCTGTTTTTT.